This T cell receptor (beta chain) stems from a study of graft-versus-host responses after intestinal transplantation. Whole-study findings and limits: An association linked early post-transplant HvG declines with peak circulating GvH clone levels.

Turning to this clone: Its specificity is not known.

CDR1 and CDR2 from the germline V gene are MDHEN and SYDVKM. J gave up 4 bases and V 5 bases, and 11 bases lay outside the gene matches. The CDR3 runs 16 residues. Using immunoSEQ multiplex PCR, the repertoire was profiled, and TCRdb retains in-frame clones only, with some absent. The sample contains over 85,000 clones, about 94% of which appear only once. The receptor was isolated from a human donor who received an intestinal transplant. The sequencing used unstimulated CD8+ T cells sorted from spleen or lymph node cells, collected before intestinal transplant. The chain combines TRBV28 with TRBJ2-7; 10 nucleotides agree with TRBD2. The CDR3 nucleotides are TGTGCCAGCAGTCTGGGGCCTAGCGGGAGAAATTACGAGCAGTACTTC. Its protein is CASSLGPSGRNYEQYF.